The clone carrying this T cell receptor beta chain was counted a few times. The participants were between roughly 18 and 100 years old and came from some 23 US areas. Before being deemed recovered, Cohort 3 donors had two negative PCRs, clearance, or symptom resolution. The source of the sample is a study of blood T cell repertoires in COVID-19. Overall study: Sample material is recorded as cDNA or gDNA derived from T cells, B-cell-depleted T cells, or PBMCs.

CDR3 length equals 14 residues. Germline trimming cut 3 bases from V and 5 bases from J; bases unmatched to any gene: 4. From germline, CDR1 is DFQATT and CDR2 SNEGSKA (reference sequence). As processed by the authors: Researchers report that nucleated cell counts were estimated from reference gene primer amplification. The repertoire was sequenced with immunoSEQ multiplex PCR; TCRdb's copy has only in-frame clones and lacks some. That table furnishes V, J and clone size, whereas the DNA furnished D and trimming. The sample lists fewer than 200,000 clones; roughly 80% were seen once. The sample was PBMCs or T cells enriched from blood (not recorded which). This sequence was found in a woman aged 45 to 65 who had recovered from COVID-19. The chain links TRBV20-1 to TRBJ2-1; TRBD2 aligns across 10 bases. CDR3 sequence (DNA): TGCAGTGCTAGTCTAGCGGGAGCCAACAATGAGCAGTTCTTC. This gives the protein CSASLAGANNEQFF.